This TCR beta chain is drawn from a study of control samples from healthy donors and cancer patients. Profiled with immunoSEQ multiplex PCR; TCRdb holds only in-frame clones, not every one. The data show about 98,000 clones, around three quarters seen once. CDR1 and CDR2 (germline): WNHNN, SYGVQD (reference sequence). This CDR3 comprises 13 residues. Between the trimmed V and J ends, which lost 5 bases and 4 bases, there was a span of 11 bases. Sequenced: blood. This TCR was recovered from a woman aged 25 to 39 in good health. The V call is TRBV10-1, the J call TRBJ1-1; D gene uncertain. The CDR3 sequence is CASSSLGPTEAFF. CDR3 in DNA: TGCGCCAGCAGTTCCCTAGGGCCCACTGAAGCTTTCTTT.